This T cell receptor (beta chain) emerged from a study of blood T cell repertoires in COVID-19. As for the study in general: There were acute and convalescent COVID-19 samples, and they came from the United States, Italy and Spain. From T cells, B-cell-depleted T cells, or PBMCs came the material, which was cDNA or gDNA.

The length of the CDR3 is 14 residues. Germline V gene data show CDR1 as SGDLS and CDR2 as YYNGEE. The V end lost 0 bases, the J end lost 5 bases, and 8 bases lay between the germline ends. Authors' data handling: The assay estimated nucleated cells by amplifying reference gene primers. Clones were sequenced by immunoSEQ multiplex PCR, and TCRdb holds only the in-frame ones, with some missing. That table is the source of V, J and clone size, and D and trimming were worked out from the DNA. Counted here are some 270,000 clones, around 89% occurring once; the ten biggest clones make up under 2.5%. The rearrangement uses TRBV9 and TRBJ2-2; unclear D gene. The clonotype comes from a woman aged 55 to 70 with COVID-19, enrolled during active disease. The specimen sequenced was peripheral blood. In nucleotides, the CDR3 is TGTGCCAGCAGCGTAGTACAGAGTACCGGGGAGCTGTTTTTT. Its translation is CASSVVQSTGELFF.